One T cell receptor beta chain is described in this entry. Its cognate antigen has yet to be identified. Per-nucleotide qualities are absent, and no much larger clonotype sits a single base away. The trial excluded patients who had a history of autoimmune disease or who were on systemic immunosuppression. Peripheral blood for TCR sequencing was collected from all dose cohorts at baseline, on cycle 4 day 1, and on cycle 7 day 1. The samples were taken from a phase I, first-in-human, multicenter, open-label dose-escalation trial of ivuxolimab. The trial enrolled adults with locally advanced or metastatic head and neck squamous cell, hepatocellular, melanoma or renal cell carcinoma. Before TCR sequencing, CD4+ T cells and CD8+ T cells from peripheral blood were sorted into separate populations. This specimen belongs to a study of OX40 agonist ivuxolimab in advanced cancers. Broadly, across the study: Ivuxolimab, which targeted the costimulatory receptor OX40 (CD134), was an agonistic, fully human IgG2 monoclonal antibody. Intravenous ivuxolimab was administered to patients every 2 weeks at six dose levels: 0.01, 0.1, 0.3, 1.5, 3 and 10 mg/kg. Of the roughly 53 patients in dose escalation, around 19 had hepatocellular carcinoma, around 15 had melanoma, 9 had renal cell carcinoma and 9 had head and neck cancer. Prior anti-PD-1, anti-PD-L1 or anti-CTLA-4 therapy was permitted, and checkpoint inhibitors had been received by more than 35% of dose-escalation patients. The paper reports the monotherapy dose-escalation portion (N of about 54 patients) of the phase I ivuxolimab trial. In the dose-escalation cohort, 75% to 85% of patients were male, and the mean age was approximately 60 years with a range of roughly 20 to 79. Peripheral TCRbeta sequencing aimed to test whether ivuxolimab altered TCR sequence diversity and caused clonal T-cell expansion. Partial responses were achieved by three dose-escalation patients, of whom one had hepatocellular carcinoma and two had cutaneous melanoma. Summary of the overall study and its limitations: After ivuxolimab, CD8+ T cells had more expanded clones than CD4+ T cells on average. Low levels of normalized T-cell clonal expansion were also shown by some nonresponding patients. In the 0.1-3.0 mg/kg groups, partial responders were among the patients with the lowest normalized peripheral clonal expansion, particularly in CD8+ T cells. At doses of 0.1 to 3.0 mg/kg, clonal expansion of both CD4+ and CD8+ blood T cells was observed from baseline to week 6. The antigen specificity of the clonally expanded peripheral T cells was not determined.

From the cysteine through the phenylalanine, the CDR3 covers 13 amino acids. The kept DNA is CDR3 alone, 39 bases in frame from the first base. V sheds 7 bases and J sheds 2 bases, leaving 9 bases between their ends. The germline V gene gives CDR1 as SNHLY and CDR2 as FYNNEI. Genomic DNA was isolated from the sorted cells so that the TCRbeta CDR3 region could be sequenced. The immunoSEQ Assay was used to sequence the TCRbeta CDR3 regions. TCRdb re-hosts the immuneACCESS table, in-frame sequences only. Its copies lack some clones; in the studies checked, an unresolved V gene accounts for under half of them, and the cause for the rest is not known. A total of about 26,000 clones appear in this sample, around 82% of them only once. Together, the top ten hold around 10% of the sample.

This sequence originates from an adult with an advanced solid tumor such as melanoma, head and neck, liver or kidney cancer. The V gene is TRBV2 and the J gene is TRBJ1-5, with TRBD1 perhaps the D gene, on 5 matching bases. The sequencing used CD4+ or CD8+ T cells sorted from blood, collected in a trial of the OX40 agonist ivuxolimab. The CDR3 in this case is CASTGGGNQPQHF. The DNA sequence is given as TGTGCCAGCACTGGGGGGGGCAATCAGCCCCAGCATTTT.